Below are 14 T cell receptor beta chains sequenced from a single sample in a study of blood T cell repertoires in COVID-19. Sequencing was performed with immunoSEQ multiplex PCR; in TCRdb, only in-frame clones are kept and a portion is missing. The data contain under 300,000 clones, about 89% of them singletons. The sequencing input was PBMCs or T cells enriched from blood (not recorded which). The origin of the receptors is a human donor in a cohort exposed to, infected with or recovered from COVID-19 (not recorded which). The donor label of this sample is uncertain.

V usage is TRBV5-1 and J usage is TRBJ2-3, with D tentatively TRBD1 (6 bases). The germline gives CDR1 SGHRS, CDR2 YFSETQ. This CDR3 spans 14 amino acids. V was clipped by 5 bases and J by 6 bases, with 16 bases between them. CDR3 DNA: TGCGCCAGCAGAGCAGGGGACCCCTCGGATACGCAGTATTTT. It encodes CASRAGDPSDTQYF.

This rearrangement joins TRBV10-3 to TRBJ1-1, with TRBD1 identical over 9 bases. Per germline, CDR1 ENHRY and CDR2 SYGVKD. J lost 4 bases, V lost 2 bases, and 8 bases had no gene match. This CDR3 is 16 amino acids long. CDR3 bases: TGTGCCATCAGTGAGGGGCACAGGGGGCGTGGCACTGAAGCTTTCTTT. This codes for CAISEGHRGRGTEAFF.

The rearrangement links TRBV7-2 to TRBJ2-7; 9 bases align to TRBD2. The CDR3 length is 17 residues. After removal of 4 bases from V and 2 bases from J, the junction contained 12 bases not matched to a gene. Germline V gives CDR1 SGHTA, CDR2 FQGNSA. Here the CDR3 reads CASSWTGTSFPPYEQYF. The DNA for the CDR3 is TGTGCCAGCAGCTGGACCGGGACTAGCTTCCCACCCTACGAGCAGTACTTC.

This clone was picked up one time. The J gene is TRBJ2-7, the V gene TRBV6-5; 10 nucleotides align to TRBD1. J gave up 0 bases and V 5 bases, and 4 bases lay outside the gene matches. This CDR3 is 15 amino acids long. Germline values: CDR1 MNHEY, CDR2 SVGAGI. DNA for the CDR3: TGTGCCAGCAGTCCCCGACAGGGGGCCTCCTACGAGCAGTACTTC. Translating it yields CASSPRQGASYEQYF.

The rearrangement joins TRBV28 to TRBJ1-2, with no clear D. The CDR3 length is 11 residues. V was shortened by 10 bases and J by 7 bases, with 13 bases between the two germline ends. The germline V gene encodes CDR1 MDHEN and CDR2 SYDVKM. The CDR3 DNA reads as TGTGCCACCCTCGGGGTGGCTGGCTACACCTTC. This sequence encodes CATLGVAGYTF.

The V gene is TRBV19, the J gene TRBJ2-3; TRBD2 matches 8 bases. V shed 6 bases, J shed 0 bases, and the junction held 8 bases outside the gene matches. Germline V lookup: CDR1 LNHDA, CDR2 SQIVND (reference sequence). This CDR3 contains 16 residues. CDR3 loop: CASSFTGGTSTDTQYF. Here the CDR3 DNA reads TGTGCCAGTAGCTTTACGGGGGGGACCAGCACAGATACGCAGTATTTT.

The genes are TRBV6-2 or TRBV6-3 and TRBJ2-1, with TRBD2 identical over 12 bases. The CDR3 contains 15 residues. V was pared by 6 bases and J by 4 bases, with 4 bases of the junction left unmatched. Germline V gives CDR1 MNHEY, CDR2 SVGEGT. The CDR3 nucleotides read TGTGCCAGCAGCACTAGCGGGGGGCGATACAATGAGCAGTTCTTC. It encodes CASSTSGGRYNEQFF.

The rearrangement uses TRBV7-9 and TRBJ1-6, with D possibly matching TRBD1 (5 bases). The CDR3 extends over 14 amino acids. In germline, CDR1 is SEHNR, CDR2 FQNEAQ (reference sequence). V gave up 5 bases and J gave up 8 bases, with 13 bases separating them. In nucleotides, the CDR3 is TGTGCCAGCAGCCTGGGGCAGGGATATTCACCCCTCCACTTT. Amino acid sequence: CASSLGQGYSPLHF.

The J gene is TRBJ1-2, the V gene TRBV3-1 (or the pseudogene TRBV3-2); D may be TRBD1 (5 bases). V was pared by 3 bases and J by 6 bases, with 14 bases between. Germline CDR1 reads LGHDT; CDR2 reads YNNKEL (reference sequence). CDR3 size: 14 residues. CDR3 DNA: TGTGCCAGCAGCCAGGGGGGAGGGGCTGATGGCTACACCTTC. This sequence encodes CASSQGGGADGYTF.

The chain is built from TRBV11-2 and TRBJ2-2; the match to TRBD2 covers 12 bases. The V gene end was trimmed by 4 bases and the J gene end by 1 base; junction bases not matched to a gene: 10. The CDR3 sequence is 19 residues long. Germline V gene sequence: CDR1 SGHAT, CDR2 FQNNGV. The CDR3 protein is CASSSWLAGGPWNTGELFF. The CDR3 DNA reads TGTGCCAGCAGCTCCTGGCTAGCGGGGGGGCCTTGGAACACCGGGGAGCTGTTTTTT. The variable domain in full, completed from reference TRBV11-2 and TRBJ2-2, reads EAGVAQSPRYKIIEKRQSVAFWCNPISGHATLYWYQQILGQGPKLLIQFQNNGVVDDSQLPKDRFSAERLKGVDSTLKIQPAKLEDSAVYLCASSSWLAGGPWNTGELFFGEGSRLTVL.

V usage is TRBV18 and J usage is TRBJ1-6, with a weak D call TRBD1 (6 bases). Germline V CDR1 and CDR2: KGHSH, LQKENI. Trimming cost V 3 bases and J 7 bases, with 13 bases left between them. The CDR3 is 15 residues long. In DNA form, the CDR3 reads TGTGCCAGCTCACCGGATCAGGGGTCCAATTCACCCCTCCACTTT. Its protein is CASSPDQGSNSPLHF. The full variable domain, in which reference TRBV18 and TRBJ1-6 provide the parts outside the CDR3, is NAGVMQNPRHLVRRRGQEARLRCSPMKGHSHVYWYRQLPEEGLKFMVYLQKENIIDESGMPKERFSAEFPKEGPSILRIQQVVRGDSAAYFCASSPDQGSNSPLHFGNGTRLTVT.

The rearrangement uses TRBV6-5 and TRBJ1-1, with D tentatively TRBD1 (5 bases). This CDR3 region has 15 residues. V dropped 0 bases and J dropped 3 bases, with 11 bases sitting between them. The germline V gene encodes CDR1 MNHEY and CDR2 SVGAGI. CDR3 nucleotide sequence: TGTGCCAGCAGTTACTCGGGCAGGGTGGACACTGAAGCTTTCTTT. Translated: CASSYSGRVDTEAFF.

This clone was observed once. The chain recombines TRBV7-8 with TRBJ1-6, with TRBD1 identical over 9 bases. This CDR3 contains 16 residues. The germline gives CDR1 SGHVS, CDR2 FQNEAQ. Losses at the gene ends were 4 bases for V and 7 bases for J; bases not matched to a gene: 8. DNA for the CDR3: TGTGCCAGCAGCTCGGGGACAGGGTTGGAAAATTCACCCCTCCACTTT. Encoded protein: CASSSGTGLENSPLHF. Drawing the rest from reference TRBV7-8 and TRBJ1-6, the complete variable domain is GAGVSQSPRYKVAKRGQDVALRCDPISGHVSLFWYQQALGQGPEFLTYFQNEAQLDKSGLPSDRFFAERPEGSVSTLKIQRTQQEDSAVYLCASSSGTGLENSPLHFGNGTRLTVT.

The chain links TRBV5-5 to TRBJ2-2, with unresolved D. The V gene's germline CDR1 is SGHKS and CDR2 YYEKEE (reference sequence). V was cut by 0 bases and J by 6 bases, with 9 bases left in between. This CDR3 has 14 amino acids. The CDR3, as DNA: TGTGCCAGCAGCTTGGTTTCCTCGGCCGGGGAGCTGTTTTTT. Protein sequence: CASSLVSSAGELFF.